One and the same sample provided the 22 T cell receptor beta chains below, sequenced in a study of human thymus T cells. The protocol was immunoSEQ multiplex PCR, while the TCRdb copy is restricted to in-frame clones and leaves out a portion. The sample has some 130,000 clones, around 94% seen once; the top ten hold around 0.022%. Thymus tissue was removed during corrective cardiac surgery. Sequenced material: thymus tissue. The receptors were gathered from a boy less than two years old with a congenital heart defect but otherwise immunologically healthy.

This chain joins TRBV5-8 and TRBJ1-5; D is possibly TRBD1 (5 bases). Trimming removed 4 bases from V and 3 bases from J, with 20 bases in between. CDR1 and CDR2 (germline): SGHTS, YDEGEE. This CDR3 has 17 amino acids. The CDR3, as DNA: TGTGCCAGCAGCCCGTTAGTTTCGGGGGGAAACAATCAGCCCCAGCATTTT. Its translation is CASSPLVSGGNNQPQHF.

The chain has TRBV4-1 and TRBJ2-2; D remains ambiguous. Germline CDR1 is MGHRA and CDR2 is YSYEKL. The CDR3 runs to 17 residues. V lost 0 bases, J lost 8 bases, and 19 bases lay in between. The CDR3 loop reads CASSQESGPPLAGELFF. The CDR3 bases are TGCGCCAGCAGCCAAGAGTCCGGCCCTCCGTTAGCTGGGGAGCTGTTTTTT.

This chain uses TRBV15 with TRBJ2-1; D may be TRBD1 (6 bases). V was cut by 4 bases and J by 9 bases, with 10 bases left in between. The V gene's germline CDR1 is LNHNV and CDR2 YYDKDF (reference sequence). The CDR3 length is 12 residues. The CDR3 coding sequence is TGTGCCACCAGCAAGCAGGGGATTGAGCAGTTCTTC. Protein: CATSKQGIEQFF. Full variable domain (rest looked up from reference TRBV15 and TRBJ2-1): DAMVIQNPRYQVTQFGKPVTLSCSQTLNHNVMYWYQQKSSQAPKLLFHYYDKDFNNEADTPDNFQSRRPNTSFCFLDIRSPGLGDTAMYLCATSKQGIEQFFGPGTRLTVL.

The chain uses TRBV7-2 and TRBJ2-7, with a tentative D call TRBD1 (6 bases). Germline V gene lookup returns CDR1 SGHTA and CDR2 FQGNSA. This CDR3 region has 14 residues. Trimming took off 5 bases at V and 7 bases at J, with 18 bases between the two ends. CDR3 nucleotide sequence: TGTGCCAGCAGCCTCCTGACAGGTACCCGGGAGCAGTACTTC. This translates into CASSLLTGTREQYF.

This clone was recorded once. The V gene is TRBV7-2, the J gene TRBJ2-7; D is possibly TRBD1 (6 bases). Trimming removed 4 bases at V and 4 bases at J, with 11 bases between. Germline lookup yields CDR1 SGHTA and CDR2 FQGNSA. The CDR3 spans 13 residues. The CDR3 DNA reads as TGTGCCAGCAGCTCAGGGACACCTTACGAGCAGTACTTC. Its translation: CASSSGTPYEQYF.

This clone was observed a single time. V gene TRBV4-3 combines with J gene TRBJ1-1; D is unresolved. The CDR3 consists of 14 residues. Per the germline V gene, CDR1 is LGHNA and CDR2 is YSLEER. Deletions cut 0 bases from V and 2 bases from J, with 7 bases between. This chain's CDR3 is CASSQDDHNTEAFF. The CDR3 DNA reads as TGCGCCAGCAGCCAAGATGACCATAACACTGAAGCTTTCTTT.

The chain employs TRBV7-9 and TRBJ2-2; D possibly uses TRBD1 or TRBD2 (5 bases each). Per the germline V gene, CDR1 is SEHNR and CDR2 is FQNEAQ (reference sequence). The CDR3 is 17 amino acids. Trimming stripped 6 bases from V and 0 bases from J, with 17 bases between. The CDR3 DNA reads as TGTGCCAGCAGAGGGAGTCCAGGGCGCGCGAACACCGGGGAGCTGTTTTTT. Amino acids: CASRGSPGRANTGELFF. Full variable domain (outside the CDR3, taken from reference TRBV7-9 and TRBJ2-2): DTGVSQNPRHKITKRGQNVTFRCDPISEHNRLYWYRQTLGQGPEFLTYFQNEAQLEKSRLLSDRFSAERPKGSFSTLEIQRTEQGDSAMYLCASRGSPGRANTGELFFGEGSRLTVL.

V usage is TRBV12-5 and J usage is TRBJ2-5; the D is unclear. This CDR3 region has 15 residues. V gave up 1 base and J gave up 2 bases, with 11 bases separating them. Per the germline V gene, CDR1 is LGHNT and CDR2 is FRNRAP. The CDR3 nucleotides read TGTGCTAGTGGTTTGGCCTTTACAGTACAAGAGACCCAGTACTTC. As protein: CASGLAFTVQETQYF.

This chain uses TRBV19 with TRBJ1-5; D perhaps matches TRBD1 (6 bases). The CDR3 runs to 16 residues. V lost 4 bases, J lost 4 bases, and 17 bases lay in between. In germline, CDR1 is LNHDA, CDR2 SQIVND (reference sequence). The CDR3 bases are TGTGCCAGTAGTAGGGGGCTTAGATCGAAGAATCAGCCCCAGCATTTT. Translating it yields CASSRGLRSKNQPQHF.

As concerns this clone: Germline is not matched at one junction end, which may reflect a read error. The CDR3 coding sequence is TGTGCCAGCAGTGAAGGCCGGTGGGAGGAATTT. Protein: CASSEGRWEEF. The gene calls are TRBV2 and TRBJ1-1; D is undetermined. The CDR3 is 11 residues long. In germline, CDR1 is SNHLY, CDR2 FYNNEI.

V gene TRBV4-1 combines with J gene TRBJ1-2; D ambiguous. The CDR3 length is 13 residues. Germline CDR1 and CDR2: MGHRA and YSYEKL. V gave up 0 bases and J gave up 7 bases, with 9 bases separating them. CDR3 sequence: CASSQDSTFGYTF. The DNA for the CDR3 is TGCGCCAGCAGCCAAGATTCCACGTTTGGCTACACCTTC.

This chain uses TRBV19 with TRBJ2-7; 9 bases agree with TRBD1. The CDR3 covers 13 residues. With V trimmed by 7 bases and J by 5 bases, 6 bases remained unmatched. Germline values: CDR1 LNHDA, CDR2 SQIVND (reference sequence). The CDR3: CASKGTGTHEQYF. The CDR3 DNA is TGTGCCAGTAAAGGGACAGGGACCCACGAGCAGTACTTC.

This clone has only one observation. The rearrangement joins TRBV4-1 to TRBJ2-3, with 7 bases aligning to TRBD1. Per germline, CDR1 MGHRA and CDR2 YSYEKL. The CDR3 covers 17 residues. Trimming took 3 bases from V and 5 from J; bases not matched to a gene: 14. CDR3 amino acids: CASSQTTGDNSRDTQYF. The CDR3 DNA sequence: TGCGCCAGCAGCCAGACCACAGGGGATAATAGTAGAGATACGCAGTATTTT.

This chain uses TRBV27 with TRBJ2-3; 14 bases are a match to TRBD2. The germline CDR1 and CDR2 sequences are MNHEY and SMNVEV (reference sequence). The V and J ends lost 3 bases and 2 bases, in that order; junction bases with no gene match: 10. This CDR3 has 19 residues. The CDR3 coding sequence is TGTGCCAGCAGTTTGCGTAGACTGGGACTAGCGGGGGTCACAGATACGCAGTATTTT. It is translated as CASSLRRLGLAGVTDTQYF.

The chain employs TRBV27 and TRBJ2-2, with no clear D. Germline assignment: CDR1 MNHEY and CDR2 SMNVEV (reference sequence). This CDR3 has 12 amino acids. Trimming left V 4 bases short and J 6 bases short, with 6 bases between. CDR3: CASSWWAGELFF. The CDR3 nucleotides read TGTGCCAGCAGTTGGTGGGCCGGGGAGCTGTTTTTT.

V gene TRBV7-8 combines with J gene TRBJ2-5; maybe TRBD1 (7 bases). Germline values: CDR1 SGHVS, CDR2 FQNEAQ. The V end lost 0 bases, the J end lost 6 bases, and 17 bases lay between the germline ends. The CDR3 covers 16 residues. The CDR3 DNA reads TGTGCCAGCAGCTTAGCGGAAGGAGGGGGCAAACAGACCCAGTACTTC. It is translated as CASSLAEGGGKQTQYF.

This rearrangement joins TRBV4-1 to TRBJ2-4, with TRBD1 identical over 8 bases. The V gene's germline CDR1 is MGHRA and CDR2 YSYEKL. The CDR3 runs 15 residues. V lost 0 bases, J lost 5 bases, and 3 bases stayed unmatched. CDR3 region: CASSQDGQGENIQYF. CDR3 nucleotide sequence: TGCGCCAGCAGCCAAGATGGACAGGGAGAAAACATTCAGTACTTC.

The chain recombines TRBV5-1 with TRBJ2-1; 9 bases match TRBD1. The CDR3 is made up of 15 amino acids. CDR1 is SGHRS and CDR2 is YFSETQ in the germline V gene. V shed 3 bases, J shed 7 bases, and the junction held 8 bases outside the gene matches. The CDR3 coding sequence is TGCGCCAGCAGCTGGCCCGGGACAGGGTTAAATGAGCAGTTCTTC. Translated: CASSWPGTGLNEQFF.

The chain is built from TRBV11-2 and TRBJ2-5; 9 bases are shared with TRBD1. The CDR3 loop spans 16 amino acids. Germline trimming cut 4 bases from V and 5 bases from J; bases unmatched to any gene: 11. Germline assignment: CDR1 SGHAT and CDR2 FQNNGV. The DNA for the CDR3 is TGTGCCAGCAGCTCCAGACAGGGGGGAGGTGGGGAGACCCAGTACTTC. Translating gives CASSSRQGGGGETQYF.

This rearrangement joins TRBV13 to TRBJ2-5, with 10 bases fitting TRBD1. Losses at the gene ends were 6 bases for V and 5 bases for J; bases not matched to a gene: 6. Germline V gives CDR1 PRHDT, CDR2 FYEKMQ (reference sequence). The CDR3 totals 14 residues. This CDR3 is CASRSRTGGETQYF. CDR3 nucleotide sequence: TGTGCCAGCAGGTCGAGGACAGGGGGGGAGACCCAGTACTTC.

This chain links TRBV4-3 with TRBJ2-7; D is possibly TRBD1 or TRBD2 (5 bases each). The germline V gene has CDR1 LGHNA and CDR2 YSLEER. Trimming took off 0 bases at V and 4 bases at J, with 10 bases between the two ends. The CDR3 loop spans 14 amino acids. DNA of the CDR3: TGCGCCAGCAGCCAAGATGGGGGAAGGTACGAGCAGTACTTC. Its protein is CASSQDGGRYEQYF.

The chain couples TRBV7-2 to TRBJ2-7; maybe TRBD2 (5 bases). The germline CDR1 and CDR2 sequences are SGHTA and FQGNSA. Deletions cut 4 bases from V and 3 bases from J, with 16 bases between. CDR3 length: 15 residues. Here the CDR3 DNA reads TGTGCCAGCAGCTCTAAAAACCACGGGATCTACGAGCAGTACTTC. Translated: CASSSKNHGIYEQYF.